This passage covers 24 T cell receptor beta chains from one sample sequenced in a study of OX40 agonist ivuxolimab in advanced cancers. Method: immunoSEQ multiplex PCR; TCRdb's copy keeps in-frame clones and lacks some. The table lists 60,000 to 80,000 clones, 92% of them singletons. The sample was CD4+ or CD8+ T cells sorted from blood, taken in a trial of the OX40 agonist ivuxolimab. These receptors came from an adult with an advanced solid tumor such as melanoma, head and neck, liver or kidney cancer.

The gene calls are TRBV11-3 and TRBJ2-7, with D tentatively TRBD2 (5 bases). Trimming removed 5 bases from V and 7 bases from J, with 21 bases in between. Germline V gene data show CDR1 as SGHNT and CDR2 as YENEEA. The CDR3 sequence is 15 residues long. The DNA for the CDR3 is TGTGCCAGCAGCGAGGGTGGCGTAGCCCGTGCGGAGCAGTACTTC. As protein: CASSEGGVARAEQYF.

This clone appeared a single time. The CDR3 nucleotides read TGCAGCGTTGGGACAGCCAATTTGGGGCCCCAGCATTTT. Residues: CSVGTANLGPQHF. The V gene is TRBV29-1, the J gene TRBJ1-5, with a weak D call TRBD1 (6 bases). CDR3 length: 13 amino acids. The germline CDR1 and CDR2 sequences are SQVTM and ANQGSEA. V gave up 4 bases and J gave up 9 bases, with 16 bases separating them.

J is TRBJ2-5 and V is TRBV15, with D possibly being TRBD2 (6 bases). Per the germline V gene, CDR1 is LNHNV and CDR2 is YYDKDF (reference sequence). The CDR3 covers 15 residues. V shed 0 bases and J shed 3 bases, with 11 bases lying between them. CDR3 nucleotide sequence: TGTGCCACCAGCAGAGATCGTGGAGGGGAAGAGACCCAGTACTTC. This gives the protein CATSRDRGGEETQYF.

This sequence joins TRBV6-1 and TRBJ1-1; 10 nucleotides line up with TRBD1. The CDR3 runs 14 residues. After removal of 7 bases from V and 3 bases from J, the junction contained 5 bases not matched to a gene. Germline CDR1 reads MNHNS; CDR2 reads SASEGT. CDR3 sequence (DNA): TGTGCCAGCAAGAAGGACAGGGGGGACACTGAAGCTTTCTTT. Residues: CASKKDRGDTEAFF.

The CDR3 sequence is CASSATPETEAFF. In nucleotides, the CDR3 is TGTGCCAGCTCAGCCACTCCCGAAACTGAAGCTTTCTTT. V gene TRBV18 combines with J gene TRBJ1-1; unclear D gene. The CDR3 totals 13 residues. Germline V lookup: CDR1 KGHSH, CDR2 LQKENI. Trimming took 5 bases from V and 5 from J, leaving 12 bases between them.

The rearrangement uses TRBV19 and TRBJ2-7, with 9 bases aligning to TRBD1. This CDR3 region has 18 residues. Germline values: CDR1 LNHDA, CDR2 SQIVND (reference sequence). The CDR3 region has the DNA TGTGACCTAGGCGGGACAGGGAAGTCCGGAGGGCTTGCTTACGAGCAGTACTTC. Protein product: CDLGGTGKSGGLAYEQYF.

The V call is TRBV7-2, the J call TRBJ2-1, with TRBD2 matching 8 bases. The trim removed 6 bases at V and 7 bases at J, leaving 8 bases unmatched. The CDR3 length is 14 residues. Germline V gene sequence: CDR1 SGHTA, CDR2 FQGNSA. Here the CDR3 reads CASRTAGGKNEQFF. The CDR3, as DNA: TGTGCCAGCAGAACGGCGGGAGGAAAAAATGAGCAGTTCTTC. Complete variable domain (other parts from reference TRBV7-2 and TRBJ2-1): GAGVSQSPSNKVTEKGKDVELRCDPISGHTALYWYRQSLGQGLEFLIYFQGNSAPDKSGLPSDRFSAERTGGSVSTLTIQRTQQEDSAVYLCASRTAGGKNEQFFGPGTRLTVL.

CDR3 sequence reads: CASSYGTGGTQTQYF. CDR3 sequence (DNA): TGTGCCAGCAGTTACGGGACAGGGGGCACTCAGACCCAGTACTTC. The chain links TRBV6-5 to TRBJ2-5; 12 positions match TRBD1. J gave up 6 bases and V 2 bases, and 4 bases lay outside the gene matches. The CDR3 extends over 15 amino acids. Per the germline V gene, CDR1 is MNHEY and CDR2 is SVGAGI.

The genes are TRBV5-1 and TRBJ2-7; D possibly corresponds to TRBD2 (6 bases). Trimming pared 5 bases from V and 0 bases from J, leaving 18 bases between. The CDR3 is 16 residues long. Per germline, CDR1 SGHRS and CDR2 YFSETQ. Here the CDR3 DNA reads TGCGCCAGCAGTGCCTGGCCCCGCGGGGACTCCTACGAGCAGTACTTC. Amino acid sequence: CASSAWPRGDSYEQYF.

V usage is TRBV2 and J usage is TRBJ1-5, with 7 bases that match TRBD1. The CDR3 totals 17 residues. Unmatched junction bases numbered 11, after V lost 6 bases and J lost 0 bases. CDR1 is SNHLY and CDR2 is FYNNEI in the germline V gene. CDR3 in DNA: TGTGCCAGCAGGAGATTCACAGGGGAGACTAGCAATCAGCCCCAGCATTTT. It codes for CASRRFTGETSNQPQHF.

The chain combines TRBV14 with TRBJ2-1; 12 positions agree with TRBD2. V lost 4 bases to trimming and J lost 4 bases; unmatched junction nucleotides: 17. Germline values: CDR1 SGHDN, CDR2 FVKESK. CDR3 length: 20 amino acids. The CDR3 sequence is CASSLTAGLAGGSGYNEQFF. The CDR3 coding sequence is TGTGCCAGCAGCCTTACGGCCGGGCTAGCGGGAGGGTCTGGGTACAATGAGCAGTTCTTC.

The rearrangement joins TRBV7-8 to TRBJ2-7, with 8 nucleotides matching TRBD2. The CDR3 totals 18 residues. Per the germline V gene, CDR1 is SGHVS and CDR2 is FQNEAQ. Germline trimming cut 1 base from V and 2 bases from J; bases unmatched to any gene: 13. The CDR3 sequence is CASSLGVPSGLSTYEQYF. The CDR3 DNA follows: TGTGCCAGCAGCTTAGGGGTCCCTAGCGGGCTTTCAACCTACGAGCAGTACTTC.

The chain recombines TRBV27 with TRBJ2-7, with TRBD1 identical over 11 bases. V lost 4 bases to trimming and J lost 3 bases; unmatched junction nucleotides: 5. The germline V gene has CDR1 MNHEY and CDR2 SMNVEV (reference sequence). The CDR3 has 15 residues. The CDR3 DNA reads as TGTGCCAGCAGTTCCTGGGACAGGGGGTACTACGAGCAGTACTTC. Residues: CASSSWDRGYYEQYF.

This chain connects TRBV10-2 to TRBJ2-3; D may be TRBD1 (6 bases). V dropped 0 bases and J dropped 4 bases, with 11 bases sitting between them. Germline V gene data show CDR1 as WSHSY and CDR2 as SAAADI. The CDR3 consists of 15 residues. In DNA, the CDR3 is TGCGCCAGCAGTGAGTCCAGGGGCGGGTCAGATACGCAGTATTTT. This translates into CASSESRGGSDTQYF.

This chain joins TRBV9 and TRBJ2-3, with D possibly matching TRBD2 (6 bases). With 5 bases removed from V and 0 bases from J, the gap between germline ends came to 10 bases. This CDR3 comprises 14 residues. Germline-derived CDR1 and CDR2 are SGDLS and YYNGEE. The CDR3 DNA sequence: TGTGCCAGCAGTTTAGCGGATAGCACAGATACGCAGTATTTT. This sequence encodes CASSLADSTDTQYF.

In DNA, the CDR3 is TGTGCCAGCAGTTACTCGGGGGGCAGCTACACCTTC. This codes for CASSYSGGSYTF. The J gene is TRBJ1-2, the V gene TRBV6-5, with TRBD1 as a possible D gene (6 bases). This CDR3 is 12 amino acids long. CDR1 MNHEY and CDR2 SVGAGI come from the germline V gene. V gave up 0 bases and J gave up 9 bases, with 8 bases separating them.

The V call is TRBV27, the J call TRBJ2-5, with 7 bases that match TRBD2. This CDR3 spans 13 amino acids. V dropped 5 bases and J dropped 1; count of bases not matched to a gene: 1. Germline lookup yields CDR1 MNHEY and CDR2 SMNVEV (reference sequence). CDR3 bases: TGTGCCAGCAGTCCTAGCGGCCAAGAGACCCAGTACTTC. This translates into CASSPSGQETQYF.

The J gene is TRBJ2-7, the V gene TRBV5-5; tentative D call: TRBD1 (6 bases). The CDR3 is made up of 16 amino acids. Trimming stripped 4 bases from V and 2 bases from J, with 19 bases between. Germline CDR1 and CDR2: SGHKS and YYEKEE (reference sequence). The CDR3 spells CASSLGGQGQTYEQYF. The CDR3 bases are TGTGCCAGCAGCCTAGGTGGGCAGGGGCAAACCTACGAGCAGTACTTC.

The genes are TRBV2 and TRBJ2-1, with D perhaps given as TRBD1 or TRBD2 (5 bases each). The germline CDR1 and CDR2 sequences are SNHLY and FYNNEI. V gave up 0 bases and J gave up 6 bases, with 9 bases separating them. This CDR3 has 14 residues. CDR3 in amino acids: CASSEALGGNEQFF. The CDR3 region has the DNA TGTGCCAGCAGTGAAGCGCTTGGGGGCAATGAGCAGTTCTTC.

The chain joins TRBV11-2 to TRBJ2-1; 7 bases line up with TRBD2. V gave up 0 bases and J gave up 4 bases; unmatched junction bases: 6. The CDR3 consists of 16 residues. From germline, CDR1 is SGHAT and CDR2 FQNNGV. The CDR3 DNA reads TGTGCCAGCAGCTTAGAGGCAGGGACTACGTACAATGAGCAGTTCTTC. Its translation: CASSLEAGTTYNEQFF.

The genes are TRBV4-1 and TRBJ1-4, with a tentative D call TRBD1 (6 bases). Germline V gives CDR1 MGHRA, CDR2 YSYEKL. The CDR3 sequence is 14 residues long. Trimming cost V 4 bases and J 5 bases, with 11 bases left between them. As DNA, the CDR3 is TGCGCCAGCAGCCCCGGGACACGGAATGAAAAACTGTTTTTT. Translating it yields CASSPGTRNEKLFF.

The rearrangement joins TRBV6-1 to TRBJ2-1, with TRBD2 matching 8 bases. The CDR3 has 14 amino acids. Germline V gene data show CDR1 as MNHNS and CDR2 as SASEGT. The trim removed 8 bases at V and 4 bases at J, leaving 7 bases unmatched. In nucleotides, the CDR3 is TGTGCCAGCCCTGGCGGGAGGCGATACAATGAGCAGTTCTTC. Translated: CASPGGRRYNEQFF.

This sequence joins TRBV10-1 and TRBJ2-1; D is tentatively TRBD1 or TRBD2 (5 bases each). Trimming shortened V by 5 bases and J by 9 bases, and 17 bases separated the two germline ends. Germline CDR1 and CDR2: WNHNN and SYGVQD (reference sequence). The CDR3 consists of 14 residues. CDR3 sequence (DNA): TGCGCCAGCAGTAGTTCCCACGGGGCGGCTGAGCAGTTCTTC. Translation gives CASSSSHGAAEQFF.

The V call is TRBV29-1, the J call TRBJ1-5; 7 bases fit TRBD1. Per germline, CDR1 SQVTM and CDR2 ANQGSEA. The CDR3 is 13 amino acids. V lost 8 bases to trimming and J lost 3 bases; unmatched junction nucleotides: 7. The CDR3 coding sequence is TGCAGCACCAGACAGGGTGTCAATCAGCCCCAGCATTTT. Amino acid sequence: CSTRQGVNQPQHF.